What follows are 24 T cell receptor beta chains derived from one specimen sequenced in a study of blood T cells in healthy people across ages. Sample-barcoded 5' priming and a J-beta primer mix drove a second PCR of about 7 to 11 cycles. TCRdb re-called the 5' RACE reads through MiXCR, storing one row per CDR3 protein. The sample yields 700,000 to 900,000 distinct CDR3 sequences, about 26% seen once. These data also formed part of another study, on T cells of mothers and their children.

Input material: blood. These receptors came from a boy aged 5-17 years in good health.

This clonotype was found a few times. This chain connects TRBV12-3 or TRBV12-4 to TRBJ1-4; D ambiguous. CDR3 length: 13 residues. The germline V and J ends were trimmed by 3 bases and 5 bases, with 7 bases remaining between them. DNA of the CDR3: TGTGCCAGCAGTTTCCAGGTCAATGAAAAACTGTTTTTT. This codes for CASSFQVNEKLFF.

This chain uses TRBV24-1 with TRBJ2-5; D could derive from TRBD1 or TRBD2 (5 bases each). The germline V gene encodes CDR1 KGHDR and CDR2 SFDVKD. Trimming pared 4 bases from V and 7 bases from J, leaving 15 bases between. CDR3 length: 14 residues. In nucleotides, the CDR3 is TGTGCCACCAGTGAAACCGGGACCCGAGGGACCCAGTACTTC. Translated: CATSETGTRGTQYF.

The chain has TRBV5-1 and TRBJ2-2; no definite D call. The CDR3 loop spans 14 amino acids. V was trimmed by 7 bases and J by 0 bases, leaving 10 bases between them. Germline CDR1 is SGHRS and CDR2 is YFSETQ. CDR3 amino acids: CASRLQPNTGELFF. The CDR3 DNA reads TGCGCCAGCCGGTTGCAGCCGAACACCGGGGAGCTGTTTTTT.

In the case of this clonotype: At one end, the junction sequence differs from germline, possibly due to a read error. J is TRBJ2-1 and V is TRBV2; 7 bases line up with TRBD2. Germline V gene data show CDR1 as SNHLY and CDR2 as FYNNEI. The CDR3 is made up of 12 amino acids. Here the CDR3 reads CASNNGDYEQCF. The DNA for the CDR3 is TGTGCCAGCAACAACGGGGACTATGAGCAGTGCTTC.

The chain links TRBV6-1 to TRBJ1-3, with D possibly matching TRBD1 (5 bases). CDR1 and CDR2 from the germline V gene are MNHNS and SASEGT. V dropped 1 base and J dropped 10 bases, with 17 bases sitting between them. CDR3 length equals 15 residues. CDR3 residues: CASSEGRQGGVTIYF. The DNA for the CDR3 is TGTGCCAGCAGTGAAGGACGCCAGGGAGGTGTGACCATATATTTT.

This clonotype was counted between two and nine times. This chain links TRBV7-6 with TRBJ2-5; 9 nucleotides match TRBD2. CDR1 SGHVS and CDR2 FNYEAQ come from the germline V gene. This CDR3 spans 16 amino acids. V lost 1 base and J lost 5; bases outside the gene matches: 8. The CDR3 sequence is CASSLGFSGGSETQYF. As DNA, the CDR3 is TGTGCCAGCAGCTTAGGGTTTAGCGGGGGTTCGGAGACCCAGTACTTC.

This clonotype was seen more than once but under ten times. The chain uses TRBV29-1 and TRBJ2-3; no reliable D call. V was clipped by 4 bases and J by 3 bases, with 11 bases between them. Germline V CDR1 and CDR2: SQVTM, ANQGSEA. This CDR3 spans 13 amino acids. CDR3 protein: CSVGPRLTDTQYF. CDR3 sequence (DNA): TGCAGCGTTGGGCCGCGGCTGACAGATACGCAGTATTTT.

This clonotype was seen a few times. V is TRBV27 and J is TRBJ1-1; the match to TRBD1 covers 10 bases. Trimming removed 5 bases from V and 4 bases from J; junction bases left unmatched: 7. The CDR3 loop spans 15 amino acids. The germline V gene has CDR1 MNHEY and CDR2 SMNVEV (reference sequence). CDR3 protein: CASSGGDRGPTEAFF. The CDR3 nucleotides are TGTGCCAGCAGTGGAGGGGACAGGGGACCCACTGAAGCTTTCTTT.

This rearrangement joins TRBV6-6 to TRBJ1-2; 7 positions match TRBD1. Unmatched junction bases numbered 6, after V lost 4 bases and J lost 4 bases. This CDR3 has 14 amino acids. CDR1 is MNHNY and CDR2 is SVGAGI in the germline V gene (reference sequence). In DNA, the CDR3 is TGTGCCAGCAGTTCCGGGACAGCTGGCTATGGCTACACCTTC. Its protein product is CASSSGTAGYGYTF.

In its sample, this clonotype was seen a few times. This chain uses TRBV5-5 with TRBJ2-3; TRBD2 aligns across 12 bases. V was pared by 0 bases and J by 5 bases, with 1 base of the junction left unmatched. The CDR3 has 15 residues. Germline values: CDR1 SGHKS, CDR2 YYEKEE (reference sequence). Here the CDR3 DNA reads TGTGCCAGCAGCTTGGCTAGCGGGGGGGTAGATACGCAGTATTTT. Residues: CASSLASGGVDTQYF.

Points on this clonotype: One end of the junction varies from germline; a read error may be responsible. This rearrangement joins TRBV7-9 to TRBJ2-5, with unresolved D. CDR1 and CDR2 (germline): SEHNR, FQNEAQ (reference sequence). The CDR3 covers 13 residues. CDR3 in DNA: TGTGCCAGCAGCTTATACCAAAAAGAGACCCAGAACTTC. Encoded protein: CASSLYQKETQNF.

This clonotype was seen more than once but under ten times. The junction shows a germline mismatch at one end, possibly a read error. The V gene is TRBV28, the J gene TRBJ1-4, with D perhaps matching TRBD1 (6 bases). The length of the CDR3 is 13 residues. Germline CDR1 and CDR2: MDHEN and SYDVKM. The CDR3 DNA reads as TGTGCCAGCAATTTAAGAACAGGGATCAAACTGTTTTTT. It encodes CASNLRTGIKLFF.

This clonotype was seen only a few times. The chain has TRBV20-1 and TRBJ2-1, with 13 positions matching TRBD2. The J call may be in error: the DNA end matches TRBJ2-5 better. The CDR3 runs 14 residues. The germline gives CDR1 DFQATT, CDR2 SNEGSKA (reference sequence). The CDR3 loop is CSAMTSGGQETQYF. The CDR3 DNA is TGCAGTGCTATGACTAGCGGGGGGCAAGAGACCCAGTACTTC.

The chain recombines TRBV27 with TRBJ1-4; D possibly corresponds to TRBD1 (5 bases). Looked up from germline, CDR1 is MNHEY and CDR2 is SMNVEV (reference sequence). Trimming cost V 3 bases and J 0 bases, with 14 bases left between them. The length of the CDR3 is 17 residues. The CDR3 nucleotides read TGTGCCAGCAGTTTCACGGGACGCCTCACAACTAATGAAAAACTGTTTTTT. This encodes CASSFTGRLTTNEKLFF.

The chain joins TRBV27 to TRBJ1-4; D uncertain. V was clipped by 6 bases and J by 5 bases, with 13 bases between them. The CDR3 covers 14 residues. Per germline, CDR1 MNHEY and CDR2 SMNVEV (reference sequence). DNA of the CDR3: TGTGCCAGCAGATGGGGATTACGGAATGAAAAACTGTTTTTT. This translates into CASRWGLRNEKLFF.

This clonotype was seen just once. The chain employs TRBV20-1 and TRBJ1-4; possible D gene TRBD1, 6 bases. CDR3 length: 14 amino acids. Germline assignment: CDR1 DFQATT and CDR2 SNEGSKA (reference sequence). The V end lost 0 bases, the J end lost 7 bases, and 12 bases lay between the germline ends. CDR3 sequence: CSARDLQGGEKLFF. The CDR3, as DNA: TGCAGTGCTAGAGATTTACAGGGTGGTGAAAAACTGTTTTTT.

Remarks on this clonotype: An end of the junction differs from the germline gene, which may be a read error. The chain links TRBV30 to TRBJ2-2; perhaps TRBD2 as D (5 bases). The CDR3 extends over 15 amino acids. The germline CDR1 and CDR2 sequences are GTSNPN and SVGIG (reference sequence). CDR3 DNA sequence: TGTGCCTGGAGTGTAGGCTTTGGCCCCGCCGGGGAGCCGTTTTTT. It translates to CAWSVGFGPAGEPFF. Using reference TRBV30 and TRBJ2-2 for the parts outside the CDR3, the full variable domain is SQTIHQWPATLVQPVGSPLSLECTVEGTSNPNLYWYRQAAGRGLQLLFYSVGIGQISSEVPQNLSASRPQDRQFILSSKKLLLSDSGFYLCAWSVGFGPAGEPFFGEGSRLTVL.

The V gene is TRBV12-3 or TRBV12-4, the J gene TRBJ2-5, with TRBD1 identical over 10 bases. V lost 6 bases to trimming and J lost 3 bases; unmatched junction nucleotides: 7. The CDR3 consists of 15 residues. The CDR3 sequence is CASRSSGTGEETQYF. CDR3 DNA sequence: TGTGCCAGCAGGTCCTCTGGGACAGGGGAAGAGACCCAGTACTTC.

The V call is TRBV15, the J call TRBJ1-4; TRBD1 matches at 8 bases. V gave up 5 bases and J gave up 8 bases; unmatched junction bases: 7. CDR3 length equals 14 residues. The germline CDR1 and CDR2 sequences are LNHNV and YYDKDF (reference sequence). For the CDR3, the DNA is TGTGCCACCAGCGCCCGACAGGGGAGCGAAAAACTGTTTTTT. Translation: CATSARQGSEKLFF. Based on the CDR3 plus reference TRBV15 and TRBJ1-4, the full variable domain is DAMVIQNPRYQVTQFGKPVTLSCSQTLNHNVMYWYQQKSSQAPKLLFHYYDKDFNNEADTPDNFQSRRPNTSFCFLDIRSPGLGDTAMYLCATSARQGSEKLFFGSGTQLSVL.

A few counts support this clonotype. This chain uses TRBV19 with TRBJ1-2; 7 positions agree with TRBD1. CDR1 is LNHDA and CDR2 is SQIVND in the germline V gene (reference sequence). V shed 6 bases, J shed 5 bases, and the junction held 12 bases outside the gene matches. This CDR3 contains 15 residues. The CDR3: CASRPGQQKIYGYTF. The CDR3 DNA reads TGTGCCAGTAGGCCGGGACAGCAAAAGATTTATGGCTACACCTTC.

The chain carries TRBV5-1 and TRBJ2-2, with 9 bases identical to TRBD1. The CDR3 is made up of 17 amino acids. V lost 4 bases, J lost 0 bases, and 7 bases stayed unmatched. Germline assignment: CDR1 SGHRS and CDR2 YFSETQ. CDR3 coding DNA: TGCGCCAGCAGCCCCCGCGGACAGGGGACGAACACCGGGGAGCTGTTTTTT. Translating gives CASSPRGQGTNTGELFF.

This clonotype has more than one count but fewer than ten. V and J are TRBV6-5 and TRBJ2-7; the match to TRBD1 covers 7 bases. J gave up 2 bases and V 0 bases, and 4 bases lay outside the gene matches. The germline CDR1 and CDR2 sequences are MNHEY and SVGAGI. The CDR3 is made up of 15 amino acids. CDR3 nucleotides: TGTGCCAGCAGTTACTCAGACAGGGCAACCTACGAGCAGTACTTC. Amino acid sequence: CASSYSDRATYEQYF.

This clonotype has only a few counts. The chain recombines TRBV25-1 with TRBJ1-2; 8 nucleotides line up with TRBD1. Germline V gives CDR1 MGHDK, CDR2 SYGVNS. The CDR3 contains 15 residues. Trimming took 2 bases from V and 5 from J; bases not matched to a gene: 7. CDR3 DNA sequence: TGTGCCAGCAGTGAACCCGGACAGGGTAGTTATGGCTACACCTTC. Encoded protein: CASSEPGQGSYGYTF.

The chain employs TRBV20-1 and TRBJ1-4; weak D call: TRBD1 (5 bases). CDR3 size: 17 residues. CDR1 and CDR2 (germline): DFQATT, SNEGSKA (reference sequence). Trimming stripped 3 bases from V and 6 bases from J, with 23 bases between. CDR3 DNA: TGCAGTGCTAGCCCCTTTCAAACCGGGACTGCGGATGAAAAACTGTTTTTT. It codes for CSASPFQTGTADEKLFF.